The clone carrying this TCR beta chain was counted ten times or more. What it recognizes is unknown. The CDR3 has 16 residues. Germline loops: CDR1 SGHVS, CDR2 FNYEAQ. The ends were cut back, 5 bases at V and 2 bases at J, with 13 bases in the middle. The record originates from a study of T cell repertoires in cytomegalovirus infection. At the level of the study: Indications came from public TCR beta signatures; they pointed to CMV infection and to a matching HLA type. Study conclusions and caveats: The ex vivo response was dominated by HLA-C-restricted CMV-specific TCR beta clonotypes. CMV carriers having the relevant HLA were flagged by cumulative public TCR beta family frequency.

TCRdb ran MiXCR on the reads and lists one entry per CDR3 protein. The sample contains more than 250,000 distinct CDR3 sequences, roughly 15% of which appear only once. The receptor comes from a human donor in good health (CMV status not recorded). Some clones in this sample may be carry-over from other donors' samples. The chain combines TRBV7-6 with TRBJ1-6; D possibly corresponds to TRBD1 (5 bases). Sequencing was done on a sample of PBMCs. The DNA of the CDR3 is TGTGCCAGCAGCCCGGACATCCAGGCCTATAATTCACCCCTCCACTTT. Translation gives CASSPDIQAYNSPLHF.